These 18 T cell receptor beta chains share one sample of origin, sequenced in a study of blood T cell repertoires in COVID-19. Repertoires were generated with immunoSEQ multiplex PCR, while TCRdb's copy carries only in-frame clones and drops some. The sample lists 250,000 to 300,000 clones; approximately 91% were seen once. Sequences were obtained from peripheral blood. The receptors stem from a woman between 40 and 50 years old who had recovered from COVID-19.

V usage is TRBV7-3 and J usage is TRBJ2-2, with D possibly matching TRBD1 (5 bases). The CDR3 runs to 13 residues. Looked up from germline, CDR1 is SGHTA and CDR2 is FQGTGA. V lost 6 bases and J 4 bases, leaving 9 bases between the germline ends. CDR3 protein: CASRPDITGELFF. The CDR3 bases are TGTGCCAGCAGGCCGGACATCACCGGGGAGCTGTTTTTT. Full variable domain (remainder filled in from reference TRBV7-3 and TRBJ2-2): GAGVSQTPSNKVTEKGKYVELRCDPISGHTALYWYRQSLGQGPEFLIYFQGTGAADDSGLPNDRFFAVRPEGSVSTLKIQRTERGDSAVYLCASRPDITGELFFGEGSRLTVL.

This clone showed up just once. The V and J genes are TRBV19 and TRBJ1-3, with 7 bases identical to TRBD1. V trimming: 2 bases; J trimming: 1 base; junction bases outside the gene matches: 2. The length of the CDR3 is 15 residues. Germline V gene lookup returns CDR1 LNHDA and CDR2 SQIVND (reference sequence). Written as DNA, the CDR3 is TGTGCCAGTAGTATACAACAGGGGTCTGGAAACACCATATATTTT. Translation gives CASSIQQGSGNTIYF.

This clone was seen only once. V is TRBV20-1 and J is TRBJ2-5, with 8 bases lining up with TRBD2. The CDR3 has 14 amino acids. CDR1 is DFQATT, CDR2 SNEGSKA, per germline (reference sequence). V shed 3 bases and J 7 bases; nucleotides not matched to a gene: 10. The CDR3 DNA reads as TGCAGTGCTAGTGGGACTAGGGGGGGCGGGACCCAGTACTTC. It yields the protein CSASGTRGGGTQYF.

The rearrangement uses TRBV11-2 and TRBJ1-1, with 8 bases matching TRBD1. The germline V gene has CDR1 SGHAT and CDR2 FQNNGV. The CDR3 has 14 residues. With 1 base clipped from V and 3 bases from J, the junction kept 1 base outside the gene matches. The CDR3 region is CASSLGTGHTEAFF. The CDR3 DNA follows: TGTGCCAGCAGCTTAGGGACAGGGCACACTGAAGCTTTCTTT.

CDR3 bases: TGTGCCAGTAGTAAGAACGGAGCGTCTGGCTCCTACGAGCAGTACTTC. As protein: CASSKNGASGSYEQYF. This chain joins TRBV19 and TRBJ2-7, with D hard to call. In germline, CDR1 is LNHDA, CDR2 SQIVND (reference sequence). This CDR3 comprises 16 residues. Trimming removed 4 bases from V and 0 bases from J, with 16 bases in between.

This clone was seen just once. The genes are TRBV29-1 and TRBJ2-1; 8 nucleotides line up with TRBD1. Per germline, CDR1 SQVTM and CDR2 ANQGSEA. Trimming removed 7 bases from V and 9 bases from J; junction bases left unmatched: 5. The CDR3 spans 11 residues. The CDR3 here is CSARQGIEQFF. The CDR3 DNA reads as TGCAGCGCACGACAGGGGATTGAGCAGTTCTTC.

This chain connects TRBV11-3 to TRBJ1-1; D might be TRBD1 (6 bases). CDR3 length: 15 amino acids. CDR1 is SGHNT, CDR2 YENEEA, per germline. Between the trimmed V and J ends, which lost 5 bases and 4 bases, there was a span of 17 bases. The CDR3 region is CASSLGGAPGTEAFF. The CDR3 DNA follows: TGTGCCAGCAGCCTGGGGGGGGCGCCAGGCACTGAAGCTTTCTTT.

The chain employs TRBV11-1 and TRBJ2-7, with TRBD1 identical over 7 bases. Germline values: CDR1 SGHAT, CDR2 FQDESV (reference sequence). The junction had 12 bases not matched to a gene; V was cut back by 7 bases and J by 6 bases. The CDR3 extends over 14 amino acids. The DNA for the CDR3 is TGTGCCAGCACCACTCGACAGGGTGTGCTCGAGCAGTACTTC. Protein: CASTTRQGVLEQYF.

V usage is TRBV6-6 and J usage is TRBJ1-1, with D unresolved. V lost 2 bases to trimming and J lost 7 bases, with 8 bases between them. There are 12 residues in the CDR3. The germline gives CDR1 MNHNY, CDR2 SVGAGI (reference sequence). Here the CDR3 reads CASSYLLLEAFF. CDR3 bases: TGTGCCAGCAGTTACCTGCTACTTGAAGCTTTCTTT.

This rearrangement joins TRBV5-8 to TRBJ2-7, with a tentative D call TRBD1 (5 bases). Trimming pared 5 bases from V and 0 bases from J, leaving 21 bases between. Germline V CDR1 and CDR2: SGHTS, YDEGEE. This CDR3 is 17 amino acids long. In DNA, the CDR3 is TGTGCCAGCAGTACCTTCCCGGACACGGCCCACTCCTACGAGCAGTACTTC. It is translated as CASSTFPDTAHSYEQYF. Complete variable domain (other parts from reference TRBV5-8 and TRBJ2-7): EAGVTQSPTHLIKTRGQQATLRCSPISGHTSVYWYQQALGLGLQFLLWYDEGEERNRGNFPPRFSGRQFPNYSSELNVNALELEDSALYLCASSTFPDTAHSYEQYFGPGTRLTVT.

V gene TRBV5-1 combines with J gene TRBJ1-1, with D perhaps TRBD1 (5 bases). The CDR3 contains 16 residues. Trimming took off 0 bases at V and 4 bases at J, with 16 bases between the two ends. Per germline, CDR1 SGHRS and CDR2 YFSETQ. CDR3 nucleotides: TGCGCCAGCAGCTTGGCCATGTACCAACAGGTCACTGAAGCTTTCTTT. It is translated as CASSLAMYQQVTEAFF. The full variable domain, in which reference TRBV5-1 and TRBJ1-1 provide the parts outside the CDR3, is KAGVTQTPRYLIKTRGQQVTLSCSPISGHRSVSWYQQTPGQGLQFLFEYFSETQRNKGNFPGRFSGRQFSNSRSEMNVSTLELGDSALYLCASSLAMYQQVTEAFFGQGTRLTVV.

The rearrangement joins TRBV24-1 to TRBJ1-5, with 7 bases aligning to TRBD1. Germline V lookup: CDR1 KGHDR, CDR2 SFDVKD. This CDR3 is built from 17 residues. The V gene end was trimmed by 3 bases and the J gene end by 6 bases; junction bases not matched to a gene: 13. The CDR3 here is CATSDKGAQGFSQPQHF. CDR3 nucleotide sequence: TGTGCCACCAGTGATAAGGGGGCTCAGGGGTTCAGTCAGCCCCAGCATTTT.

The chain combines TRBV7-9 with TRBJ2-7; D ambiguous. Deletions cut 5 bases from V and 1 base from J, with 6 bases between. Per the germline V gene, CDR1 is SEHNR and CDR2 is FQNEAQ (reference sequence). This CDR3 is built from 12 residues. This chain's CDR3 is CASSVSSYEQYF. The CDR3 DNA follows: TGTGCCAGCAGCGTCTCTTCCTACGAGCAGTACTTC.

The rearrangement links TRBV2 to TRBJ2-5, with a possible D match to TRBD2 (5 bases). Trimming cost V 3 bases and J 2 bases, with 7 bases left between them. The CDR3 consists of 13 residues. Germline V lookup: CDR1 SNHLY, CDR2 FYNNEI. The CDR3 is CASSDGLQETQYF. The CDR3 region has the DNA TGTGCCAGCAGTGACGGACTGCAAGAGACCCAGTACTTC.

The CDR3 region has the DNA TGTGCCAGCAGTGAAGTGCCGGGAGGTCCCACAGATACGCAGTATTTT. Its translation is CASSEVPGGPTDTQYF. This sequence joins TRBV25-1 and TRBJ2-3, with 7 bases matching TRBD2. Germline V gives CDR1 MGHDK, CDR2 SYGVNS. The CDR3 has 16 amino acids. V dropped 2 bases and J dropped 2; count of bases not matched to a gene: 7. The entire variable domain, with the rest obtained from reference TRBV25-1 and TRBJ2-3, is as follows: EADIYQTPRYLVIGTGKKITLECSQTMGHDKMYWYQQDPGMELHLIHYSYGVNSTEKGDLSSESTVSRIRTEHFPLTLESARPSHTSQYLCASSEVPGGPTDTQYFGPGTRLTVL.

The CDR3 protein is CATSRDLSTYEQYF. The CDR3 coding sequence is TGTGCCACCAGCAGAGATCTGAGCACCTACGAGCAGTACTTC. J is TRBJ2-7 and V is TRBV15; D unresolved. CDR1 and CDR2 from the germline V gene are LNHNV and YYDKDF (reference sequence). The CDR3 contains 14 residues. V lost 0 bases and J lost 2, with 8 bases in between.

The CDR3: CASRTGGTDTQYF. CDR3 nucleotide sequence: TGTGCCAGCAGAACGGGAGGGACAGATACGCAGTATTTT. V gene TRBV5-4 combines with J gene TRBJ2-3, with 8 nucleotides matching TRBD2. The germline CDR1 and CDR2 sequences are SGHNT and YYREEE (reference sequence). V lost 5 bases and J lost 3; bases outside the gene matches: 2. CDR3 length equals 13 residues.

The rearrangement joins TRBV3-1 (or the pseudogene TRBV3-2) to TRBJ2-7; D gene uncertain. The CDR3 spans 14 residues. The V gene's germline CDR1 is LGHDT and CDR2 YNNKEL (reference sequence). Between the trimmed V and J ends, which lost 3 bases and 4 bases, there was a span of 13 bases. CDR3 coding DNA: TGTGCCAGCAGCCATCGCGGCAGCGAATACGAGCAGTACTTC. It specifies CASSHRGSEYEQYF.